One sample yielded the 30 T cell receptor beta chains listed below, sequenced in a study of PD-L1 blockade in urothelial cancer. Assay: immunoSEQ multiplex PCR; the TCRdb copy retains only in-frame clones and omits some. The sample holds about 100,000 clones; approximately 90% are singletons and the top ten take 0.8% to 1%. Specimen: PBMCs, collected around atezolizumab (anti-PD-L1) treatment. These receptors all come from an elderly woman with urothelial cancer.

This chain links TRBV9 with TRBJ2-7; the match to TRBD1 covers 10 bases. Germline CDR1 reads SGDLS; CDR2 reads YYNGEE. The CDR3 has 16 amino acids. V lost 3 bases to trimming and J lost 3 bases; unmatched junction nucleotides: 9. CDR3 sequence reads: CASSARQGATDYEQYF. CDR3 DNA: TGTGCCAGCAGCGCGAGACAGGGGGCGACCGACTACGAGCAGTACTTC.

The chain uses TRBV9 and TRBJ2-1; 8 bases are shared with TRBD2. This CDR3 region has 15 residues. The germline V gene encodes CDR1 SGDLS and CDR2 YYNGEE. Losses at the gene ends were 3 bases for V and 6 bases for J; bases not matched to a gene: 8. The CDR3 region is CASSEGLERGNEQFF. The CDR3 region has the DNA TGTGCCAGCAGCGAGGGACTAGAGCGCGGCAATGAGCAGTTCTTC.

The chain uses TRBV25-1 and TRBJ1-5; D perhaps matches TRBD1 (5 bases). Trimming left V 6 bases short and J 3 bases short, with 12 bases between. The CDR3 contains 14 residues. The germline V gene has CDR1 MGHDK and CDR2 SYGVNS. The CDR3 coding sequence is TGTGCCAGCAGATTAACAGGCGACAATCAGCCCCAGCATTTT. Translating gives CASRLTGDNQPQHF. Filled out from reference TRBV25-1 and TRBJ1-5, the complete variable domain reads EADIYQTPRYLVIGTGKKITLECSQTMGHDKMYWYQQDPGMELHLIHYSYGVNSTEKGDLSSESTVSRIRTEHFPLTLESARPSHTSQYLCASRLTGDNQPQHFGDGTRLSIL.

The CDR3 is CASSLRGNGRGYTF. Here the CDR3 DNA reads TGTGCCAGCAGCTTAAGGGGTAACGGGAGAGGCTACACCTTC. The chain is built from TRBV11-2 and TRBJ1-2, with D perhaps matching TRBD1 (5 bases). Per the germline V gene, CDR1 is SGHAT and CDR2 is FQNNGV. The CDR3 extends over 14 amino acids. The V gene lost 2 bases and the J gene lost 8 bases, with 15 bases spanning the gap.

The rearrangement uses TRBV19 and TRBJ2-5; TRBD2 matches 7 bases. With 7 bases clipped from V and 0 bases from J, the junction kept 8 bases outside the gene matches. Germline loops: CDR1 LNHDA, CDR2 SQIVND (reference sequence). The CDR3 is made up of 15 amino acids. The chain's CDR3 is CASNPSGTNQETQYF. CDR3 DNA: TGTGCCAGTAACCCGTCCGGGACTAACCAAGAGACCCAGTACTTC.

This chain links TRBV28 with TRBJ1-2; D uncertain. The V gene's germline CDR1 is MDHEN and CDR2 SYDVKM. The CDR3 is 12 residues long. The V end lost 5 bases, the J end lost 6 bases, and 10 bases lay between the germline ends. The CDR3 nucleotides are TGTGCCAGCAGTCCCGCCACGGATGGCTACACCTTC. Protein product: CASSPATDGYTF.

This clone was observed a handful of times. The CDR3 DNA follows: TGTGCCAGCAGCCAAGTTGGGGGAGCGGGAGGGAACATTCAGTACTTC. Translation gives CASSQVGGAGGNIQYF. J is TRBJ2-4 and V is TRBV4-2; 10 bases match TRBD2. From germline, CDR1 is LGHNA and CDR2 YNFKEQ. V lost 1 base to trimming and J lost 7 bases; unmatched junction nucleotides: 7. The CDR3 runs to 16 residues.

This rearrangement joins TRBV28 to TRBJ2-7, with D possibly matching TRBD1 (6 bases). Between the trimmed V and J ends, which lost 5 bases and 6 bases, there was a span of 20 bases. The germline V gene encodes CDR1 MDHEN and CDR2 SYDVKM. The CDR3 is 15 residues long. CDR3: CASSHTTGLRFEQYF. CDR3 nucleotide sequence: TGTGCCAGCAGTCATACGACAGGCCTAAGGTTCGAGCAGTACTTC.

The sample holds one count of this clone. The rearrangement links TRBV5-1 to TRBJ2-1; TRBD2 matches 11 bases. The germline V gene has CDR1 SGHRS and CDR2 YFSETQ. The V segment lost 1 base and the J segment 8 bases; nucleotides outside the gene matches: 5. This CDR3 is built from 15 residues. CDR3 sequence reads: CASSLSGTSGHEQFF. CDR3 nucleotide sequence: TGCGCCAGCAGCTTGTCGGGGACTAGCGGCCATGAGCAGTTCTTC.

This chain links TRBV19 with TRBJ2-2; a possible D gene is TRBD2 (5 bases). Between the trimmed V and J ends, which lost 7 bases and 1 base, there was a span of 10 bases. Looked up from germline, CDR1 is LNHDA and CDR2 is SQIVND (reference sequence). CDR3 length: 14 amino acids. CDR3 region: CASTREQNTGELFF. The CDR3 nucleotides read TGTGCCAGTACTCGGGAACAGAACACCGGGGAGCTGTTTTTT.

The chain is built from TRBV5-8 and TRBJ1-5; TRBD1 matches 10 bases. Germline values: CDR1 SGHTS, CDR2 YDEGEE. Trimming removed 0 bases from V and 6 bases from J; junction bases left unmatched: 3. The CDR3 loop spans 15 amino acids. As DNA, the CDR3 is TGTGCCAGCAGCTTGGGACAGGGGGCGGGTCAGCCCCAGCATTTT. This codes for CASSLGQGAGQPQHF.

This chain links TRBV6-4 with TRBJ1-5, with D perhaps matching TRBD1 (5 bases). Trimming removed 8 bases at V and 3 bases at J, with 14 bases between. The CDR3 sequence is 14 residues long. The V gene's germline CDR1 is MRHNA and CDR2 SNTAGT. CDR3 in DNA: TGTGCCAGCGGATACCAGACAGACAATCAGCCCCAGCATTTT. Encoded protein: CASGYQTDNQPQHF.

This CDR3 is CASSPFLLAGGTDTQYF. The CDR3 DNA is TGTGCCAGCAGCCCATTTCTCTTAGCGGGAGGTACAGATACGCAGTATTTT. The V call is TRBV7-3, the J call TRBJ2-3; 10 nucleotides match TRBD2. With V trimmed by 5 bases and J by 3 bases, 11 bases remained unmatched. The CDR3 has 17 residues. CDR1 and CDR2 from the germline V gene are SGHTA and FQGTGA.

This chain connects TRBV7-3 to TRBJ1-2; maybe TRBD1 (6 bases). The ends were cut back, 1 base at V and 6 bases at J, with 12 bases in the middle. Germline V lookup: CDR1 SGHTA, CDR2 FQGTGA. The CDR3 length is 14 residues. The CDR3 DNA is TGTGCCAGCAGCTTAAGAGGGGGAAAGGATGGCTACACCTTC. Translating gives CASSLRGGKDGYTF.

The V gene is TRBV7-7, the J gene TRBJ2-2; D uncertain. This CDR3 is built from 13 residues. CDR1 is SSHAT, CDR2 FNYEAQ, per germline (reference sequence). V was cut by 5 bases and J by 3 bases, with 7 bases left in between. The CDR3 protein is CASSRDYTGELFF. For the CDR3, the DNA is TGTGCCAGCAGCCGAGACTACACCGGGGAGCTGTTTTTT.

This chain connects TRBV5-5 to TRBJ2-5; 7 positions match TRBD1. CDR1 and CDR2 from the germline V gene are SGHKS and YYEKEE (reference sequence). This CDR3 comprises 13 residues. V lost 3 bases and J lost 2; bases outside the gene matches: 1. The CDR3 region is CASSYRGQETQYF. Written as DNA, the CDR3 is TGTGCCAGCAGCTACAGGGGACAAGAGACCCAGTACTTC.

The chain links TRBV27 to TRBJ1-4; 7 nucleotides align to TRBD1. CDR3 size: 15 residues. Germline V lookup: CDR1 MNHEY, CDR2 SMNVEV (reference sequence). The J segment lost 8 bases and the V segment lost 5 bases, leaving 11 bases of the junction unmatched. The CDR3 spells CASSKNRGGEEKLFF. In DNA, the CDR3 is TGTGCCAGCAGTAAGAACAGGGGAGGTGAAGAAAAACTGTTTTTT.

The chain recombines TRBV5-4 with TRBJ2-5; 8 bases are shared with TRBD2. The CDR3 spans 15 residues. The germline V gene encodes CDR1 SGHNT and CDR2 YYREEE (reference sequence). J was trimmed by 2 bases and V by 4 bases; bases with no gene match: 7. CDR3: CASSPRAGVQETQYF. DNA for the CDR3: TGTGCCAGCAGCCCCCGAGCGGGAGTTCAAGAGACCCAGTACTTC.

The V and J genes are TRBV19 and TRBJ2-2; unclear D gene. The CDR3 is 16 residues long. Germline values: CDR1 LNHDA, CDR2 SQIVND (reference sequence). Trimming removed 5 bases from V and 1 base from J, with 14 bases in between. CDR3 DNA: TGTGCCAGTAGTTGGTTGGCCCGCCGGAACACCGGGGAGCTGTTTTTT. Protein product: CASSWLARRNTGELFF.

The chain carries TRBV15 and TRBJ2-5; 7 nucleotides align to TRBD2. The ends lost 1 base at V and 1 base at J; junction bases unmatched: 3. The CDR3 runs to 15 residues. Germline V gene lookup returns CDR1 LNHNV and CDR2 YYDKDF (reference sequence). This chain's CDR3 is CATSRGEGGQETQYF. The CDR3 nucleotides read TGTGCCACCAGCAGAGGGGAGGGAGGCCAAGAGACCCAGTACTTC.

The chain is built from TRBV14 and TRBJ2-1; D is undetermined. This CDR3 is 15 amino acids long. From germline, CDR1 is SGHDN and CDR2 FVKESK. V was clipped by 0 bases and J by 5 bases, with 11 bases between them. The CDR3 loop reads CASSQEYRRHNEQFF. The DNA of the CDR3 is TGTGCCAGCAGCCAAGAGTATCGGCGGCACAATGAGCAGTTCTTC.

This chain connects TRBV30 to TRBJ2-6, with 7 positions matching TRBD1. The length of the CDR3 is 15 residues. CDR1 and CDR2 (germline): GTSNPN, SVGIG (reference sequence). Trimming at V came to 3 bases and at J to 2 bases, leaving 4 bases not matched to a gene. As DNA, the CDR3 is TGTGCCTGGAGACCTCAGGGGGCTGGGGCCAACGTCCTGACTTTC. This codes for CAWRPQGAGANVLTF.

CDR3 coding DNA: TGCGCCAGCAGCTTGGGCGGGGACACTGAAGCTTTCTTT. The encoded protein is CASSLGGDTEAFF. The rearrangement uses TRBV5-1 and TRBJ1-1, with D unresolved. The CDR3 has 13 residues. CDR1 is SGHRS, CDR2 YFSETQ, per germline. The germline V and J ends were trimmed by 0 bases and 3 bases, with 6 bases remaining between them.

The chain has TRBV19 and TRBJ2-7, with 7 bases identical to TRBD1. Germline CDR1 is LNHDA and CDR2 is SQIVND (reference sequence). The CDR3 spans 12 residues. The V segment lost 4 bases and the J segment 4 bases; nucleotides outside the gene matches: 1. CDR3 DNA: TGTGCCAGTAGTACACAGGGGTACGAGCAGTACTTC. Residues: CASSTQGYEQYF.

J is TRBJ1-1 and V is TRBV7-9; D might be TRBD1 (6 bases). V was shortened by 5 bases and J by 0 bases, with 10 bases between the two germline ends. This CDR3 region has 14 residues. Germline CDR1 SEHNR, CDR2 FQNEAQ (reference sequence). The CDR3 DNA reads TGTGCCAGCAGCGACACAGGGCTGAACACTGAAGCTTTCTTT. Protein product: CASSDTGLNTEAFF.

CDR3 region: CASSTGTSGRNEQFF. CDR3 coding DNA: TGTGCCAGCAGTACCGGGACTAGCGGGAGGAATGAGCAGTTCTTC. The V and J genes are TRBV2 and TRBJ2-1; 15 positions match TRBD2. The V and J ends lost 5 bases and 7 bases, in that order; junction bases with no gene match: 3. The CDR3 runs 15 residues. Germline V lookup: CDR1 SNHLY, CDR2 FYNNEI.

V gene TRBV12-5 combines with J gene TRBJ2-1; 7 nucleotides align to TRBD2. Germline V gene data show CDR1 as LGHNT and CDR2 as FRNRAP. After removal of 4 bases from V and 5 bases from J, the junction contained 8 bases not matched to a gene. The CDR3 runs to 15 residues. The CDR3 loop is CASGWNRGTNNEQFF. The DNA for the CDR3 is TGTGCTAGTGGTTGGAATCGGGGGACTAACAATGAGCAGTTCTTC.

V and J are TRBV5-8 and TRBJ2-7, with TRBD2 as a possible D gene (6 bases). V was pared by 4 bases and J by 3 bases, with 14 bases between. Germline CDR1 and CDR2: SGHTS and YDEGEE. The CDR3 runs to 14 residues. CDR3 protein: CASSPRGRSYEQYF. CDR3 DNA sequence: TGTGCCAGCAGCCCGCGGGGCAGGAGCTACGAGCAGTACTTC.

The gene calls are TRBV28 and TRBJ2-4, with 9 positions matching TRBD2. CDR3 length: 16 amino acids. CDR1 is MDHEN and CDR2 is SYDVKM in the germline V gene. With 6 bases clipped from V and 3 bases from J, the junction kept 9 bases outside the gene matches. CDR3 protein: CASSPGTSTDKNIQYF. CDR3 coding DNA: TGTGCCAGCAGCCCTGGGACTAGCACAGACAAAAACATTCAGTACTTC.

The rearrangement links TRBV2 to TRBJ1-5; tentative D call: TRBD1 (5 bases). V lost 4 bases to trimming and J lost 5 bases, with 9 bases between them. Germline lookup yields CDR1 SNHLY and CDR2 FYNNEI. The CDR3 loop spans 13 amino acids. The CDR3 spells CASSGGGDQPQHF. Here the CDR3 DNA reads TGTGCCAGCAGTGGGGGCGGGGATCAGCCCCAGCATTTT.